This T cell receptor beta chain was identified during a study of CD8+ T cells in alopecia areata. Study at large: The drug, oral tofacitinib, was given to treated patients at 5 to 10 mg twice daily. Tofacitinib was given for 6 to 18 months, then stopped for 6 months.

Reverse transcription of extracted RNA yielded cDNA, which provided the sequencing template. The repertoire was sequenced with immunoSEQ multiplex PCR; TCRdb's copy has only in-frame clones and lacks some. Of hundreds of thousands of clones in the sample, 57% are singletons; the top ten hold under 0.5%. The receptor was isolated from a human donor with alopecia areata. The specimen was CD4+ T cells sorted from blood, collected at week 0.

CDR3 in DNA: TGTGCCAGCAGCACACGCGGGACAGCCCATGAGCAGTTCTTC. Translated, it gives CASSTRGTAHEQFF. The chain joins TRBV7-9 to TRBJ2-1; a possible D gene is TRBD1 (7 bases). Germline CDR1 SEHNR, CDR2 FQNEAQ (reference sequence). CDR3 length equals 14 residues. Trimming took off 5 bases at V and 8 bases at J, with 16 bases between the two ends.